This T cell receptor (beta chain) was sequenced during a study of beta chain features in type 1 diabetes. Study-level information: Healthy donors, compared against patients, showed similar age, gender and cell yields. Study findings and constraints: All four CD4+ subsets from Type 1 diabetes patients carried moderately but significantly shorter TCRB CDR3s.

V shed 1 base and J 7 bases; nucleotides not matched to a gene: 3. Looked up from germline, CDR1 is KGHSH and CDR2 is LQKENI. The CDR3 consists of 13 residues. The sequenced template was cDNA made from the entire isolated RNA. Here immunoSEQ multiplex PCR was the method, and the copy in TCRdb shows in-frame clones only, minus some. The sample shows roughly 140,000 clones, 9% to 12% of them seen only once. In the case of this clone: Its specificity is not known.

The material sequenced was central memory CD4+ T cells from blood. This TCR came from a man between 25 and 39 years old with type 1 diabetes. The chain carries TRBV18 and TRBJ2-7, with 8 bases aligning to TRBD1. CDR3 amino acids: CASSPRTGKEQYF. CDR3 nucleotide sequence: TGTGCCAGCTCACCACGGACAGGGAAAGAGCAGTACTTC.